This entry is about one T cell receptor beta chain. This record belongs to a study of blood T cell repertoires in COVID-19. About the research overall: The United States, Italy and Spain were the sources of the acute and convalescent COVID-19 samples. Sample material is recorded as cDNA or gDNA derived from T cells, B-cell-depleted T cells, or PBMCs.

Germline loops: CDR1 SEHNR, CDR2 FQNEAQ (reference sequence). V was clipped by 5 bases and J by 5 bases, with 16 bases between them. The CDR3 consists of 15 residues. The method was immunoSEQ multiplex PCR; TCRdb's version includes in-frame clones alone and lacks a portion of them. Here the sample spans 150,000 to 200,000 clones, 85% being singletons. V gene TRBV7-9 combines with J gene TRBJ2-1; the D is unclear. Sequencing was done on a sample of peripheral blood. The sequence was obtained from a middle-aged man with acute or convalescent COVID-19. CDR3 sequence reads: CASSRVPTQDNEQFF. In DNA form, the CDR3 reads TGTGCCAGCAGCCGTGTTCCTACTCAGGACAATGAGCAGTTCTTC.